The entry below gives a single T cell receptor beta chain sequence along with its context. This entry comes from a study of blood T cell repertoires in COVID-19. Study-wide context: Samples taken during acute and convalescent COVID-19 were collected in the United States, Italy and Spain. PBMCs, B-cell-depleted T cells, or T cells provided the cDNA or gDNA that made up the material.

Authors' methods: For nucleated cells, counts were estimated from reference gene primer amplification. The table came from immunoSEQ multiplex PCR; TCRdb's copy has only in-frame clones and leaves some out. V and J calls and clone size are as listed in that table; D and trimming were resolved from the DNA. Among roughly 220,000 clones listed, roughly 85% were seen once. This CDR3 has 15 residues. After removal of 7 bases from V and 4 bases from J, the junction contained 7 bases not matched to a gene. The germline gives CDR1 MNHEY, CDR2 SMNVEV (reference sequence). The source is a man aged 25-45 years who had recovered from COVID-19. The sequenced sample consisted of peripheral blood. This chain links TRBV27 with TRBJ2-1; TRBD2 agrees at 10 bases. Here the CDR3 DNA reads TGTGCCAGCACCCGAGCGGGGGGGCCTTACAATGAGCAGTTCTTC. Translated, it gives CASTRAGGPYNEQFF.